The 25 T cell receptor beta chains listed next were all sequenced from one sample in a study of cytomegalovirus exposure and HLA in healthy donors. The PCR used 60 Vbeta and 13 Jbeta primers. Measured with immunoSEQ multiplex PCR; TCRdb has only the in-frame clones, and not every one. The sample yields about 170,000 clones, about three quarters seen once. The specimen sequenced was PBMCs. These receptors originate from a female donor in good health and CMV-seronegative.

This rearrangement joins TRBV2 to TRBJ1-6, with 7 bases fitting TRBD1. The CDR3 sequence is 14 residues long. Germline V gene lookup returns CDR1 SNHLY and CDR2 FYNNEI. With V trimmed by 2 bases and J by 9 bases, 4 bases remained unmatched. The CDR3 DNA is TGTGCCAGCAGTGAAAAGACAGGGAGTTCACCCCTCCACTTT. Translation: CASSEKTGSSPLHF. Using reference TRBV2 and TRBJ1-6 for the parts outside the CDR3, the full variable domain is EPEVTQTPSHQVTQMGQEVILRCVPISNHLYFYWYRQILGQKVEFLVSFYNNEISEKSEIFDDQFSVERPDGSNFTLKIRSTKLEDSAMYFCASSEKTGSSPLHFGNGTRLTVT.

This rearrangement joins TRBV11-2 to TRBJ2-7; D is undetermined. The germline V gene encodes CDR1 SGHAT and CDR2 FQNNGV. This CDR3 region has 13 residues. V shed 1 base and J shed 5 bases, with 9 bases lying between them. CDR3 in amino acids: CASSLVTPNEQYF. The CDR3 nucleotides are TGTGCCAGCAGCTTAGTTACTCCGAACGAGCAGTACTTC.

The table lists this clone with a count of one. The chain carries TRBV21-1 and TRBJ1-6; the D call TRBD1 from the table was never checked on the DNA. TRBV21-1 is assigned pseudogene status. The CDR3 contains 21 residues. Here the CDR3 reads CASSKARVTHSRDSLNSPLHF. The CDR3, as DNA: TGTGCCAGCAGCAAAGCAAGAGTGACCCACTCCCGGGACAGTCTTAATTCACCCCTCCACTTT.

The rearrangement links TRBV6-1 to TRBJ2-3; 15 bases are a match to TRBD2. The V gene's germline CDR1 is MNHNS and CDR2 SASEGT. Unmatched junction bases numbered 4, after V lost 3 bases and J lost 0 bases. The CDR3 is made up of 18 amino acids. The CDR3 spells CASSDRTSGRASTDTQYF. CDR3 DNA: TGTGCCAGCAGTGACCGGACTAGCGGGAGGGCTAGCACAGATACGCAGTATTTT.

V and J are TRBV28 and TRBJ2-5; 13 bases are a match to TRBD2. Trimming took 6 bases from V and 3 from J; bases not matched to a gene: 4. The germline CDR1 and CDR2 sequences are MDHEN and SYDVKM. CDR3 length: 15 amino acids. The chain's CDR3 is CASRTSGGAKETQYF. The CDR3 bases are TGTGCCAGCAGAACTAGCGGGGGGGCAAAAGAGACCCAGTACTTC.

The chain uses TRBV7-3 and TRBJ2-1; 11 bases map to TRBD2. This CDR3 has 15 amino acids. The trim removed 3 bases at V and 8 bases at J, leaving 6 bases unmatched. The germline V gene encodes CDR1 SGHTA and CDR2 FQGTGA. CDR3: CASSLGLAERDEQFF. CDR3 sequence (DNA): TGTGCCAGCAGCTTGGGACTAGCGGAAAGGGATGAGCAGTTCTTC.

This chain links TRBV27 with TRBJ2-3, with TRBD2 matching 10 bases. V was pared by 3 bases and J by 2 bases, with 5 bases of the junction left unmatched. The CDR3 spans 16 residues. From germline, CDR1 is MNHEY and CDR2 SMNVEV (reference sequence). The CDR3 bases are TGTGCCAGCAGTTTTGGGACTAGCGACACCACAGATACGCAGTATTTT. This gives the protein CASSFGTSDTTDTQYF.

The V and J genes are TRBV5-6 and TRBJ1-2; tentative D call: TRBD1 (5 bases). The CDR3 is made up of 15 amino acids. Germline lookup yields CDR1 SGHDT and CDR2 YYEEEE. V was shortened by 4 bases and J by 8 bases, with 21 bases between the two germline ends. The CDR3 DNA is TGTGCCAGCAGCCCCCGTGGTGCGGGGCAGAACGGCTACACCTTC. Translated, it gives CASSPRGAGQNGYTF.

This chain joins TRBV28 and TRBJ1-5, with 9 bases that match TRBD1. This CDR3 contains 17 residues. V was pared by 0 bases and J by 6 bases, with 9 bases of the junction left unmatched. CDR1 and CDR2 (germline): MDHEN, SYDVKM. In nucleotides, the CDR3 is TGTGCCAGCAGTTTATGGACAGGGGGTAGAGTTAGTCAGCCCCAGCATTTT. Its protein product is CASSLWTGGRVSQPQHF.

The chain couples TRBV9 to TRBJ2-4; 10 nucleotides line up with TRBD2. This CDR3 contains 12 residues. Per germline, CDR1 SGDLS and CDR2 YYNGEE. Trimming took 4 bases from V and 13 from J; bases not matched to a gene: 5. The CDR3 DNA reads TGTGCCAGCAGCACATCGACTAGCGGGCAGTACTTC. Translated: CASSTSTSGQYF.

This chain links TRBV28 with TRBJ1-6; tentative D call: TRBD1 (6 bases). The germline V gene has CDR1 MDHEN and CDR2 SYDVKM. This CDR3 spans 16 amino acids. V dropped 7 bases and J dropped 9 bases, with 22 bases sitting between them. The CDR3 region is CASIRVGGGRASPLHF. The CDR3 nucleotides read TGTGCCAGCATAAGGGTCGGGGGGGGCCGCGCTTCACCCCTCCACTTT.

V is TRBV10-3 and J is TRBJ2-7; 7 bases are shared with TRBD2. V gave up 8 bases and J gave up 6 bases; unmatched junction bases: 13. The CDR3 runs 14 residues. Germline assignment: CDR1 ENHRY and CDR2 SYGVKD. CDR3 DNA sequence: TGTGCCATCCGGGATGGCGGGAGTCTGGGCGAGCAGTACTTC. Translating gives CAIRDGGSLGEQYF.

The chain links TRBV7-3 to TRBJ1-1, with D perhaps matching TRBD1 (6 bases). CDR3 size: 13 residues. Germline CDR1 SGHTA, CDR2 FQGTGA. V lost 1 base to trimming and J lost 5 bases, with 8 bases between them. The CDR3 here is CASSLNRETEAFF. CDR3 sequence (DNA): TGTGCCAGCAGCTTAAACAGGGAAACTGAAGCTTTCTTT.

The CDR3 is CASSLLSTEGLPGRGGEQYF. The CDR3 nucleotides read TGTGCCAGCAGTTTATTGTCGACAGAAGGTCTACCAGGGAGGGGGGGGGAGCAGTACTTC. This chain uses TRBV28 with TRBJ2-7; perhaps TRBD2 as D (7 bases). Trimming took 1 base from V and 7 from J, leaving 32 bases between them. CDR1 is MDHEN, CDR2 SYDVKM, per germline. This CDR3 is built from 20 residues.

This clone was seen just once. The V gene is TRBV5-4, the J gene TRBJ2-3; 10 bases line up with TRBD1. This CDR3 region has 16 residues. The junction had 5 bases not matched to a gene; V was cut back by 0 bases and J by 4 bases. Per germline, CDR1 SGHNT and CDR2 YYREEE (reference sequence). In DNA form, the CDR3 reads TGTGCCAGCAGCTTGGGGGGACAGGGGCTCTCAGATACGCAGTATTTT. This encodes CASSLGGQGLSDTQYF. The full variable domain, with the rest looked up from reference TRBV5-4 and TRBJ2-3, is ETGVTQSPTHLIKTRGQQVTLRCSSQSGHNTVSWYQQALGQGPQFIFQYYREEENGRGNFPPRFSGLQFPNYSSELNVNALELDDSALYLCASSLGGQGLSDTQYFGPGTRLTVL.

This clone was seen a few times. This chain uses TRBV11-3 with TRBJ1-1; TRBD1 is a possible D gene (5 bases). Germline assignment: CDR1 SGHNT and CDR2 YENEEA. The V and J ends lost 2 bases and 5 bases respectively, with 15 bases between them. The CDR3 runs 15 residues. CDR3 nucleotides: TGTGCCAGCAGCTTATCCAGGGAGGGCCAGACTGAAGCTTTCTTT. Its protein is CASSLSREGQTEAFF.

The chain uses TRBV28 and TRBJ2-5; D is possibly TRBD2 (6 bases). With 5 bases removed from V and 11 bases from J, the gap between germline ends came to 15 bases. The germline gives CDR1 MDHEN, CDR2 SYDVKM. The CDR3 covers 12 residues. DNA for the CDR3: TGTGCCAGCAGTACCCTAGCGTATGAGCAGTACTTC. Translation: CASSTLAYEQYF. Variable domain in full (rest from reference TRBV28 and TRBJ2-5): DVKVTQSSRYLVKRTGEKVFLECVQDMDHENMFWYRQDPGLGLRLIYFSYDVKMKEKGDIPEGYSVSREKKERFSLILESASTNQTSMYLCASSTLAYEQYFGPGTRLLVL.

The chain employs TRBV9 and TRBJ1-1; D is unclear. Germline CDR1 is SGDLS and CDR2 is YYNGEE. The V end was cut by 0 bases, the J end by 6 bases, with 9 bases between. This CDR3 is built from 13 residues. The DNA of the CDR3 is TGTGCCAGCAGCGTAGCGAGCTCGGCTGAAGCTTTCTTT. Translated: CASSVASSAEAFF.

The rearrangement links TRBV7-2 to TRBJ1-1, with D tentatively TRBD1 (5 bases). The CDR3 length is 13 residues. The V end lost 6 bases, the J end lost 2 bases, and 10 bases lay between the germline ends. The V gene's germline CDR1 is SGHTA and CDR2 FQGNSA. The CDR3 DNA follows: TGTGCCAGCAGGGCAGGGCTTAACACTGAAGCTTTCTTT. As protein: CASRAGLNTEAFF.

The V call is TRBV10-3, the J call TRBJ2-3; D may be TRBD2 (5 bases). The CDR3 is 14 amino acids. Germline CDR1 and CDR2: ENHRY and SYGVKD. V lost 4 bases, J lost 6 bases, and 14 bases lay in between. CDR3 DNA: TGTGCCATCAGTGGAGGAGGAGCCTTGGATACGCAGTATTTT. This sequence encodes CAISGGGALDTQYF.

Points on this clone: One end of the junction is discordant with germline, which a read error may explain. In DNA, the CDR3 is TGTTCCAGCAGCCCTCCGGGACAGTATGGCTACACCTTC. This gives the protein CSSSPPGQYGYTF. The chain has TRBV7-9 and TRBJ1-2, with 7 bases matching TRBD1. Germline V gene data show CDR1 as SEHNR and CDR2 as FQNEAQ (reference sequence). CDR3 length: 13 residues.

V is TRBV28 and J is TRBJ1-6; D remains unclear. This CDR3 spans 14 amino acids. Germline loops: CDR1 MDHEN, CDR2 SYDVKM. Trimming left V 10 bases short and J 5 bases short, with 15 bases between. CDR3 sequence (DNA): TGTGCCAACTCATACGCTGGTAATAATTCACCCCTCCACTTT. Its translation: CANSYAGNNSPLHF.

This clone was counted once. The chain links TRBV19 to TRBJ2-4; 11 bases agree with TRBD1. Germline assignment: CDR1 LNHDA and CDR2 SQIVND (reference sequence). The CDR3 runs 12 residues. The V segment lost 9 bases and the J segment 9 bases; nucleotides outside the gene matches: 4. CDR3 coding DNA: TGTGCCAGACGGACAGGGGGCGCCATTCAGTACTTC. It yields the protein CARRTGGAIQYF. Supplemented by reference TRBV19 and TRBJ2-4, the full variable domain reads DGGITQSPKYLFRKEGQNVTLSCEQNLNHDAMYWYRQDPGQGLRLIYYSQIVNDFQKGDIAEGYSVSREKKESFPLTVTSAQKNPTAFYLCARRTGGAIQYFGAGTRLSVL.

This chain connects TRBV19 to TRBJ2-5; D uncertain. Germline V CDR1 and CDR2: LNHDA, SQIVND (reference sequence). CDR3 length: 12 amino acids. V was pared by 5 bases and J by 0 bases, with 4 bases between. The DNA of the CDR3 is TGTGCCAGTAGTCCCGACCAAGAGACCCAGTACTTC. Its translation is CASSPDQETQYF.

The rearrangement joins TRBV11-2 to TRBJ2-7; D perhaps matches TRBD2 (5 bases). V gave up 2 bases and J gave up 0 bases, with 8 bases separating them. Per the germline V gene, CDR1 is SGHAT and CDR2 is FQNNGV. The CDR3 consists of 14 residues. This CDR3 reads CASSLSGDSYEQYF. The DNA for the CDR3 is TGTGCCAGCAGCTTATCCGGGGACTCCTACGAGCAGTACTTC.